This entry concerns a single T cell receptor beta chain. These data originate in a study of blood T cell repertoires in COVID-19. Germline values: CDR1 SGHTA, CDR2 FQGNSA. CDR3 length: 15 residues. The germline V and J ends were trimmed by 5 bases and 0 bases, with 10 bases remaining between them. Original methodology: It was from reference gene primer amplification that nucleated cell counts were estimated. The data were produced by immunoSEQ multiplex PCR, yet TCRdb's version contains in-frame clones alone and is incomplete. V and J calls and clone size are copied from that table; D and trimming were computed from the DNA. Here the sample spans 100,000 to 150,000 clones, roughly 84% being singletons.

The sequence was obtained from a man between 60 and 75 years old with acute or convalescent COVID-19. This rearrangement joins TRBV7-2 to TRBJ2-2, with no clear D. The specimen sequenced was peripheral blood. The CDR3 sequence is CASSPQAANTGELFF. CDR3 bases: TGTGCCAGCAGCCCCCAGGCAGCGAACACCGGGGAGCTGTTTTTT.